A single sample is the source of the 26 T cell receptor beta chains below, sequenced in a study of beta chain features in type 1 diabetes (dated by TCRdb to 2016 to 2019). The paper as a whole reports these results and caveats: In all four CD4+ subsets, TCRB CDR3 length was moderately but significantly shorter in type 1 diabetes patients.

Their antigens are not known. Library generation was performed with the immunoSEQ multiplex PCR assay. The entire amount of isolated RNA was reverse transcribed using the High Capacity cDNA Reverse Transcription Kit, so the sequenced TCRB transcripts were expressed ones. Held by TCRdb, this immuneACCESS table contains in-frame sequences only and omits some clones. Under half of the omission traces to an unresolved V gene where checked; the cause of the rest is unknown. The sample table holds about 650,000 clones, of which approximately 13% were seen once. Roughly 0.12% of the sample lies in the top ten. The sequencing input was naive CD4+ T cells from blood. The sample's cell subset or site label, in plain terms: true naive CD4+ T cells. The receptors originated from a man in his thirties or forties with type 1 diabetes.

J is TRBJ2-7 and V is TRBV9; 9 bases line up with TRBD1. The CDR3 runs 16 residues. CDR1 SGDLS and CDR2 YYNGEE come from the germline V gene. Trimming cost V 0 bases and J 2 bases; bases outside gene matches: 6. The CDR3 nucleotides are TGTGCCAGCAGCGTAGGGTCGGGGACAGGGACCTACGAGCAGTACTTC. This encodes CASSVGSGTGTYEQYF.

The chain employs TRBV6-6 and TRBJ2-5; D gene unclear. Trimming removed 5 bases from V and 1 base from J, with 11 bases in between. CDR1 MNHNY and CDR2 SVGAGI come from the germline V gene (reference sequence). This CDR3 has 14 residues. CDR3: CASSRYSSQETQYF. CDR3 DNA: TGTGCCAGCAGTCGGTACTCCTCCCAAGAGACCCAGTACTTC.

The CDR3 bases are TGTGCCAGTAGTAGAAGGTCTAGCAATCAGCCCCAGCATTTT. This translates into CASSRRSSNQPQHF. V is TRBV19 and J is TRBJ1-5; D unresolved. Germline CDR1 is LNHDA and CDR2 is SQIVND (reference sequence). The ends were cut back, 4 bases at V and 0 bases at J, with 7 bases in the middle. There are 14 residues in the CDR3.

The chain joins TRBV5-1 to TRBJ1-1, with TRBD1 as a possible D gene (6 bases). The germline CDR1 and CDR2 sequences are SGHRS and YFSETQ. The CDR3 length is 15 residues. V was trimmed by 5 bases and J by 1 base, leaving 15 bases between them. CDR3 sequence reads: CASSPPGHQNTEAFF. The CDR3 DNA reads TGCGCCAGCAGTCCCCCGGGACATCAGAACACTGAAGCTTTCTTT.

The J gene is TRBJ2-1, the V gene TRBV5-1; 11 bases align to TRBD1. After removal of 4 bases from V and 9 bases from J, the junction contained 12 bases not matched to a gene. The germline V gene has CDR1 SGHRS and CDR2 YFSETQ. The length of the CDR3 is 16 residues. The CDR3 protein is CASSPRGGQGAFEQFF. CDR3 DNA sequence: TGCGCCAGCAGCCCCCGGGGTGGACAGGGGGCTTTTGAGCAGTTCTTC.

This clone has more than one count but fewer than ten. The V and J genes are TRBV6-6 and TRBJ2-7; D is undetermined. The V gene lost 2 bases and the J gene lost 6 bases, with 5 bases spanning the gap. This CDR3 contains 11 residues. From germline, CDR1 is MNHNY and CDR2 SVGAGI (reference sequence). CDR3 sequence: CASSYGVEQYF. CDR3 bases: TGTGCCAGCAGTTACGGGGTCGAGCAGTACTTC.

The DNA for the CDR3 is TGTGCCAGCAGCGACGCTCCTGGCGAGCAGTACTTC. It translates to CASSDAPGEQYF. The chain uses TRBV6-6 and TRBJ2-7; no clear D. Trimming removed 6 bases from V and 6 bases from J, with 12 bases in between. The CDR3 is made up of 12 amino acids. From germline, CDR1 is MNHNY and CDR2 SVGAGI (reference sequence).

This clone was counted between two and nine times. The rearrangement links TRBV9 to TRBJ2-6; no clear D gene. V shed 4 bases and J shed 0 bases, with 11 bases lying between them. Germline CDR1 and CDR2: SGDLS and YYNGEE. This CDR3 is built from 16 residues. The CDR3 sequence is CASSLPVASGANVLTF. DNA for the CDR3: TGTGCCAGCAGCCTTCCGGTGGCCTCTGGGGCCAACGTCCTGACTTTC.

The chain joins TRBV18 to TRBJ2-1; 13 nucleotides match TRBD2. CDR3 length: 15 amino acids. Germline CDR1 and CDR2: KGHSH and LQKENI. V was pared by 3 bases and J by 8 bases, with 4 bases of the junction left unmatched. In DNA form, the CDR3 reads TGTGCCAGCTCACCCGGACTAGCGGGGGTGCATGAGCAGTTCTTC. Its translation is CASSPGLAGVHEQFF.

The rearrangement uses TRBV14 and TRBJ2-2; 8 nucleotides line up with TRBD1. CDR3 length: 16 amino acids. V was clipped by 2 bases and J by 3 bases; unmatched bases: 5. Germline lookup yields CDR1 SGHDN and CDR2 FVKESK. Here the CDR3 reads CASSQTGQDYTGELFF. The CDR3 bases are TGTGCCAGCAGCCAAACGGGACAGGATTACACCGGGGAGCTGTTTTTT.

This clone was counted between two and nine times. This rearrangement joins TRBV29-1 to TRBJ2-5, with D possibly being TRBD1 (5 bases). V dropped 5 bases and J dropped 2 bases, with 12 bases sitting between them. This CDR3 comprises 13 residues. Germline CDR1 reads SQVTM; CDR2 reads ANQGSEA. In DNA, the CDR3 is TGCAGCGTTAAAGGAAGACAGCAAGAGACCCAGTACTTC. Residues: CSVKGRQQETQYF. Complete variable domain (other parts from reference TRBV29-1 and TRBJ2-5): SAVISQKPSRDICQRGTSLTIQCQVDSQVTMMFWYRQQPGQSLTLIATANQGSEATYESGFVIDKFPISRPNLTFSTLTVSNMSPEDSSIYLCSVKGRQQETQYFGPGTRLLVL.

This clone came up many times. This chain links TRBV7-9 with TRBJ2-1; no clear D. V lost 5 bases, J lost 1 base, and 15 bases lay in between. Per the germline V gene, CDR1 is SEHNR and CDR2 is FQNEAQ (reference sequence). This CDR3 contains 16 residues. CDR3 in DNA: TGTGCCAGCAGCCCAAGGCGATTTGGGTCCTACAATGAGCAGTTCTTC. This codes for CASSPRRFGSYNEQFF.

V usage is TRBV30 and J usage is TRBJ2-5; maybe TRBD1 (6 bases). The V gene lost 1 base and the J gene lost 4 bases, with 16 bases spanning the gap. Germline CDR1 is GTSNPN and CDR2 is SVGIG (reference sequence). This CDR3 comprises 15 residues. CDR3 sequence reads: CAWSALQGRGETQYF. The DNA for the CDR3 is TGTGCCTGGAGTGCCCTCCAGGGGCGAGGAGAGACCCAGTACTTC.

This clone was observed a few times. The rearrangement uses TRBV19 and TRBJ2-1; 9 nucleotides line up with TRBD2. This CDR3 spans 15 amino acids. Germline V lookup: CDR1 LNHDA, CDR2 SQIVND (reference sequence). Germline trimming cut 4 bases from V and 8 bases from J; bases unmatched to any gene: 9. CDR3 DNA sequence: TGTGCCAGTAGTACCCCGGGACTAGCAGGCGATGAGCAGTTCTTC. Translation gives CASSTPGLAGDEQFF.

This clone was seen a handful of times. The J gene is TRBJ2-6, the V gene TRBV2, with D perhaps matching TRBD1 (6 bases). Germline V gene data show CDR1 as SNHLY and CDR2 as FYNNEI. The CDR3 consists of 14 residues. V was cut by 11 bases and J by 0 bases, with 11 bases left in between. The CDR3 spells CAYQDSSGANVLTF. DNA of the CDR3: TGTGCCTACCAGGACAGCTCTGGGGCCAACGTCCTGACTTTC.

This clone turned up a few times. The rearrangement links TRBV9 to TRBJ2-7; TRBD1 aligns across 8 bases. The germline CDR1 and CDR2 sequences are SGDLS and YYNGEE. This CDR3 is 16 amino acids long. V shed 2 bases and J 1 base; nucleotides not matched to a gene: 8. The CDR3 is CASSVGGQVGSYEQYF. In DNA, the CDR3 is TGTGCCAGCAGCGTGGGGGGACAGGTGGGTTCCTACGAGCAGTACTTC.

The chain employs TRBV9 and TRBJ1-3; D unclear. V was trimmed by 0 bases and J by 0 bases, leaving 10 bases between them. Germline V gene lookup returns CDR1 SGDLS and CDR2 YYNGEE. The CDR3 is 16 residues long. The CDR3 DNA sequence: TGTGCCAGCAGCGTAGGGCCCGGAGACTCTGGAAACACCATATATTTT. Translating it yields CASSVGPGDSGNTIYF.

This clone was detected ten times or more. This rearrangement joins TRBV15 to TRBJ2-1, with D possibly matching TRBD2 (5 bases). Germline V gene sequence: CDR1 LNHNV, CDR2 YYDKDF (reference sequence). V was trimmed by 7 bases and J by 6 bases, leaving 13 bases between them. The CDR3 has 13 amino acids. The CDR3 sequence: CATTPRAVNEQFF. The CDR3 DNA is TGTGCCACCACCCCGCGGGCGGTCAATGAGCAGTTCTTC.

The chain carries TRBV11-3 and TRBJ2-1; the D gene is possibly TRBD1 (5 bases). The CDR3 is 14 residues long. Deletions cut 3 bases from V and 7 bases from J, with 13 bases between. Per the germline V gene, CDR1 is SGHNT and CDR2 is YENEEA. The CDR3 protein is CASSFLRQGNEQFF. In nucleotides, the CDR3 is TGTGCCAGCAGCTTCCTTCGGCAGGGAAATGAGCAGTTCTTC.

This chain links TRBV7-8 with TRBJ2-3; D possibly uses TRBD1 or TRBD2 (5 bases each). V gave up 8 bases and J gave up 3 bases, with 18 bases separating them. The germline CDR1 and CDR2 sequences are SGHVS and FQNEAQ. The CDR3 loop spans 15 amino acids. In DNA form, the CDR3 reads TGTGCCAGCCCCCCGGGGCGGACCGAAACAGATACGCAGTATTTT. This encodes CASPPGRTETDTQYF. The full variable domain, its missing parts supplied by reference TRBV7-8 and TRBJ2-3, is GAGVSQSPRYKVAKRGQDVALRCDPISGHVSLFWYQQALGQGPEFLTYFQNEAQLDKSGLPSDRFFAERPEGSVSTLKIQRTQQEDSAVYLCASPPGRTETDTQYFGPGTRLTVL.

A word on this clone: Other DNA sequences of this sample code for an identical CDR3. The chain uses TRBV7-6 and TRBJ2-5; TRBD2 might be the D (5 bases). The CDR3 contains 13 residues. The V gene lost 5 bases and the J gene lost 5 bases, with 12 bases spanning the gap. The germline V gene encodes CDR1 SGHVS and CDR2 FNYEAQ. CDR3 DNA sequence: TGTGCCAGCAGCCGTGGAGGTGGGGAGACCCAGTACTTC. Its translation is CASSRGGGETQYF.

This clone has only a few counts. The chain joins TRBV10-3 to TRBJ2-7; D gene ambiguous. CDR1 and CDR2 (germline): ENHRY, SYGVKD. The CDR3 has 11 residues. The germline V and J ends were trimmed by 6 bases and 5 bases, with 8 bases remaining between them. The CDR3 region has the DNA TGTGCCATCAGGGAAAATCACGAGCAGTACTTC. The encoded protein is CAIRENHEQYF.

The V and J genes are TRBV29-1 and TRBJ1-3; D unresolved. This CDR3 has 14 amino acids. Germline V gives CDR1 SQVTM, CDR2 ANQGSEA. Trimming took 4 bases from V and 6 from J, leaving 16 bases between them. CDR3 region: CSVAVRRYENTIYF. The CDR3 DNA reads as TGCAGCGTTGCGGTGAGGAGGTACGAAAACACCATATATTTT.

The chain combines TRBV7-2 with TRBJ2-5; 7 positions agree with TRBD2. V shed 6 bases, J shed 2 bases, and the junction held 6 bases outside the gene matches. This CDR3 spans 14 amino acids. Per the germline V gene, CDR1 is SGHTA and CDR2 is FQGNSA. CDR3 residues: CASRPTSDQETQYF. The CDR3 nucleotides are TGTGCCAGCAGGCCAACTAGCGATCAAGAGACCCAGTACTTC. The full variable domain, rest sourced from reference TRBV7-2 and TRBJ2-5, is GAGVSQSPSNKVTEKGKDVELRCDPISGHTALYWYRQSLGQGLEFLIYFQGNSAPDKSGLPSDRFSAERTGGSVSTLTIQRTQQEDSAVYLCASRPTSDQETQYFGPGTRLLVL.

This clone was seen once. The chain combines TRBV2 with TRBJ1-2, with TRBD1 matching 10 bases. V lost 4 bases, J lost 7 bases, and 6 bases stayed unmatched. This CDR3 is 14 amino acids long. Germline V gives CDR1 SNHLY, CDR2 FYNNEI. CDR3 DNA sequence: TGTGCCAGCAGTGGGGACAGGGGTGTGGGTGGCTACACCTTC. Translated: CASSGDRGVGGYTF.

J is TRBJ2-2 and V is TRBV6-5; D may correspond to TRBD1 or TRBD2 (5 bases each). The CDR3 has 14 residues. The germline V gene encodes CDR1 MNHEY and CDR2 SVGAGI. Trimming pared 6 bases from V and 7 bases from J, leaving 15 bases between. CDR3 DNA: TGTGCCAGCAGGGACCCTCGGGGACGCGGGGAGCTGTTTTTT. Its translation: CASRDPRGRGELFF.